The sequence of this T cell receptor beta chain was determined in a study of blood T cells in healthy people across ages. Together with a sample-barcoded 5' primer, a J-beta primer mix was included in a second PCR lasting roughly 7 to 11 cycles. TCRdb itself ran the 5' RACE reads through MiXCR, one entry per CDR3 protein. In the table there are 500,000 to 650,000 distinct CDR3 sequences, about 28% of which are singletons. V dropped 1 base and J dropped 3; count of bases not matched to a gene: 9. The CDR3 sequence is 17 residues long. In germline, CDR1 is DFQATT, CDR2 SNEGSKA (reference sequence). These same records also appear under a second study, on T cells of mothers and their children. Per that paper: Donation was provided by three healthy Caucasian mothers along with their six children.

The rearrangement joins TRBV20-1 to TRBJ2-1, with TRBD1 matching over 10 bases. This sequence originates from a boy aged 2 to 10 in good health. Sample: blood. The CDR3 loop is CSARGPLTGGNYNEQFF. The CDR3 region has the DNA TGCAGTGCTAGAGGACCGTTGACAGGGGGCAACTACAATGAGCAGTTCTTC.